This T cell receptor beta chain was profiled in a study of STAT5B mutations in CD4+ large granular lymphocyte leukemia. Study-level results: CD4-sorted patient repertoires seemed more clonal than healthy CD4+ repertoires.

Control samples were healthy donors' buffy coats. Repertoires were generated with immunoSEQ multiplex PCR, while TCRdb's copy carries only in-frame clones and drops some. The data contain fewer than 25,000 clones, 82% of them singletons. This clone has only a few counts. Its antigen is unknown. Germline CDR1 and CDR2: KGHSH and LQKENI. The CDR3 loop spans 12 amino acids. V was clipped by 4 bases and J by 4 bases, with 7 bases between them. This clonotype was obtained from a human donor in good health. This chain uses TRBV18 with TRBJ1-1; D is perhaps TRBD1 (5 bases). The sample comprised CD4+ T cells from blood buffy coats. In DNA form, the CDR3 reads TGTGCCAGCTCACTAGGGGTCACTGAAGCTTTCTTT. This gives the protein CASSLGVTEAFF.